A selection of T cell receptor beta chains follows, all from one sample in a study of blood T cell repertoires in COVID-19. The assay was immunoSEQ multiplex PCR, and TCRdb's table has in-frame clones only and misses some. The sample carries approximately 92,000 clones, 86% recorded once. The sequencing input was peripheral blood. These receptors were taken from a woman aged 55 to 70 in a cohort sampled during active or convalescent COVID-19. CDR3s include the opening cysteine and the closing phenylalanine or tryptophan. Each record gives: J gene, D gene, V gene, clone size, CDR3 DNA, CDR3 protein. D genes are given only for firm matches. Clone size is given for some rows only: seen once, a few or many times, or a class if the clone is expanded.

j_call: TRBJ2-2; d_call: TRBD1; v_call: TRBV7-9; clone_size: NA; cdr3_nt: TGTGCCAGCCTTGGACAGGGGAGTATCGGGGAGCTGTTTTTT; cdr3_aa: CASLGQGSIGELFF
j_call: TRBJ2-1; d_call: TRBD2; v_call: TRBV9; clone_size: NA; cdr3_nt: TGTGCCAGCAGCCTCCTGAGCGGGAGTTCGGATGAGCAGTTCTTC; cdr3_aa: CASSLLSGSSDEQFF
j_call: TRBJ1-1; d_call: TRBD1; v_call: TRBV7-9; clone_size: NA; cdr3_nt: TGTGCCAGCAGCTTACAGACAGGGTTAAGCACTGAAGCTTTCTTT; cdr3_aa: CASSLQTGLSTEAFF
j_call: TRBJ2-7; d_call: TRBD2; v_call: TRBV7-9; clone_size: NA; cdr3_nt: TGTGCCAGCAGCCTCGGACTAGCGGGAGTCGAGCAGTACTTC; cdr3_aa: CASSLGLAGVEQYF
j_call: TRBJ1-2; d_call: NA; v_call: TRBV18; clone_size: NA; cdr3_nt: TGTGCCAGCTCACGATCCGTAGATGGCTACACCTTC; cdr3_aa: CASSRSVDGYTF
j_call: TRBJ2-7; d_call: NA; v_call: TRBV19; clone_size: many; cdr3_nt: TGTGCCAGTAGTGCCTCGGCCTACGAGCAGTACTTC; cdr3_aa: CASSASAYEQYF
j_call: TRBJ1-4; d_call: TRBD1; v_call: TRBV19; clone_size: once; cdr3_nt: TGTGCCAGTAGTTTCGACAGGGGGCTTTTTAAAAAACTGTTTTTT; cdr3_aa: CASSFDRGLFKKLFF
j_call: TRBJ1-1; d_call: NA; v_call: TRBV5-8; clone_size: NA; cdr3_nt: TGTGCCAGCAGCCTTGCTTTATCGTTTCGGGCTTTCTTT; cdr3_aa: CASSLALSFRAFF
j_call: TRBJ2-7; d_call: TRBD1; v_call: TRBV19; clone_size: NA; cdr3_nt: TGTGCCAGTAGTAACTACAGGGGGTCTAGCTCCTACGAGCAGTACTTC; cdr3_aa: CASSNYRGSSSYEQYF
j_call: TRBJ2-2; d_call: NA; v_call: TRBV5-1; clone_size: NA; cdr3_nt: TGCGCCAGCAGTTTGACAGTCACCGGGGAGCTGTTTTTT; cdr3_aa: CASSLTVTGELFF
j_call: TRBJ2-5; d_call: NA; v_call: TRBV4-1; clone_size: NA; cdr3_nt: TGCGCCAGCAGCCGGGGAGAACCCCAAGAGACCCAGTACTTC; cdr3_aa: CASSRGEPQETQYF
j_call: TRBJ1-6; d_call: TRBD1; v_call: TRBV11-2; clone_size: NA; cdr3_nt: TGTGCCAGCAGCTCCTGGGACAGAGGAAATTCACCCCTCCACTTT; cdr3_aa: CASSSWDRGNSPLHF
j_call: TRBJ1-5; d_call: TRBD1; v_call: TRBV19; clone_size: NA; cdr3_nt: TGTGCCAGTAAAAGTCTGACAGGGGGCTTTTATAGCAATCAGCCCCAGCATTTT; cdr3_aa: CASKSLTGGFYSNQPQHF
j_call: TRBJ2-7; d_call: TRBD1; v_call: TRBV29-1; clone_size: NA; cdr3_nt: TGCAGCGTCGATGGACAGGGGGAAGTCGGGTACGAGCAGTACTTC; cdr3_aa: CSVDGQGEVGYEQYF
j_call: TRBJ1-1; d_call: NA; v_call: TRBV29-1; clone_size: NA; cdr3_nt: TGCAGCGCCTACCGGGACACGAACACTGAAGCTTTCTTT; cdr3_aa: CSAYRDTNTEAFF
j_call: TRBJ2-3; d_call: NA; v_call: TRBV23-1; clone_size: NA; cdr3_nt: TGCGCCAGCAGTCAATTGGCCCCCGTAGCCGCGTATACTACGCAGTATTTT; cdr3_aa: CASSQLAPVAAYTTQYF
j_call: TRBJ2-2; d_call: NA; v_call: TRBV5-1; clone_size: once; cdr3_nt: TGCGCCAGCAGCTTGGCCCAAACTAGCAGCGGGGAGCTGTTTTTT; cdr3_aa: CASSLAQTSSGELFF
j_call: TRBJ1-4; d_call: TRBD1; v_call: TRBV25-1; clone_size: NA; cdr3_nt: TGTGCCAGCAGGACAGGGAAAAGGGGAGCTGAAAAACTGTTTTTT; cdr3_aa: CASRTGKRGAEKLFF
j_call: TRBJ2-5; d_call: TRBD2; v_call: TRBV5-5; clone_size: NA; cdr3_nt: TGTGCCAGCAGCGGCGGGACTAGCGGGAGGGCAGAGACCCAGTACTTC; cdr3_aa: CASSGGTSGRAETQYF
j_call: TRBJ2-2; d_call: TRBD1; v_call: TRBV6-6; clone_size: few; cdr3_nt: TGTGCCAGCAGGGACAGGGGGTCCGGCACCGGGGAGCTGTTTTTT; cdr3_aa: CASRDRGSGTGELFF
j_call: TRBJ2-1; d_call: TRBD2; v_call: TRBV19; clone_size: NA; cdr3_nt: TGTGCCAGTAGTATAGGACTAGCGGGACTCAATGAGCAGTTCTTC; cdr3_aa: CASSIGLAGLNEQFF
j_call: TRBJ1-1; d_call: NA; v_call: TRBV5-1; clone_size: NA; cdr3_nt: TGCGCCAGCAGCTTGGACGTTCCGGGTGAAGCTTTCTTT; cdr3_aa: CASSLDVPGEAFF
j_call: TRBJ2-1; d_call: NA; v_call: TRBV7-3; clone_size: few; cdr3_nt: TGTGCCAGCAGTCGGGACTTGATCTCCTACAATGAGCAGTTCTTC; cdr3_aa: CASSRDLISYNEQFF
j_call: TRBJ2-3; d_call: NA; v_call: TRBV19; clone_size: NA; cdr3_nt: TGTGCCAGTAGTATCGCAGGGAACACAGATACGCAGTATTTT; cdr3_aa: CASSIAGNTDTQYF
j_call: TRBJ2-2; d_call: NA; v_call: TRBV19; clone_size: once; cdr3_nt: TGTGCCAGTAGTATACAGGGTATTACCGGGGAGCTGTTTTTT; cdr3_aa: CASSIQGITGELFF
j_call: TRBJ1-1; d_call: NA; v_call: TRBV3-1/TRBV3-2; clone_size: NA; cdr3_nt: TGTGCCAGCAGCCGGAGGGGCGGTTTGAACACTGAAGCTTTCTTT; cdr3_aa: CASSRRGGLNTEAFF
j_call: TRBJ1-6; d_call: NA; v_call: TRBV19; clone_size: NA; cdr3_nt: TGTGCCAGTAGTCCACAGGCTAATTCACCCCTCCACTTT; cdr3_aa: CASSPQANSPLHF
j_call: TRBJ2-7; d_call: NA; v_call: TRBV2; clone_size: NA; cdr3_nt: TGTGCCAGCAGTGATGGTCTCCGGGGATTAGAGCAGTACTTC; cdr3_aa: CASSDGLRGLEQYF
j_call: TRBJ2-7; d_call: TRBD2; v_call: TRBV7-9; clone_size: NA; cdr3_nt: TGTGCCAGCAGCTCCGTCGGGACTAGCGACTCCTACGAGCAGTACTTC; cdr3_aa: CASSSVGTSDSYEQYF
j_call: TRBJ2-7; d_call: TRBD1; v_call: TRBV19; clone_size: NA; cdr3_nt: TGTGCCAGTAGTATGGGACAGGGGGCGTCCTACGAGCAGTACTTC; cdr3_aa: CASSMGQGASYEQYF
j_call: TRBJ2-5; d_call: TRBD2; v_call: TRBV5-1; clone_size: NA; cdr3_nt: TGCGCCAGCAGCCAAGCGGGGCAGGAGACCCAGTACTTC; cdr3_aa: CASSQAGQETQYF
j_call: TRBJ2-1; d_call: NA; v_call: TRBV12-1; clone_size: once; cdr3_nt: TGTGCCAGCAGCTTTGCCGCCGGACTATACAATGAGCAGTTCTTC; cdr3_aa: CASSFAAGLYNEQFF
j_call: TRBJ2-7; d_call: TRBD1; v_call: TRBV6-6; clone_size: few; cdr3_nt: TGTGCCAGCAGCCCACCCGGGACAGGGACCTACGAGCAGTACTTC; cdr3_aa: CASSPPGTGTYEQYF
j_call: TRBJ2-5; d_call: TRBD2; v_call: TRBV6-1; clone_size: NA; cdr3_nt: TGTGCCAGCAGTGAGGGACTAGCGGGAACAGAGACCCAGTACTTC; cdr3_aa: CASSEGLAGTETQYF
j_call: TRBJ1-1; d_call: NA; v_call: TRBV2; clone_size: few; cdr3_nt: TGTGCCACCGCCATACAGGGGAACACTGAAGCTTTCTTT; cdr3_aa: CATAIQGNTEAFF
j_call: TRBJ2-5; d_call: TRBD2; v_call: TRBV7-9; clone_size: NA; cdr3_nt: TGTGCCAGCAGCCTCGGGACTACGGGGGAGACCCAGTACTTC; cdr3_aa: CASSLGTTGETQYF
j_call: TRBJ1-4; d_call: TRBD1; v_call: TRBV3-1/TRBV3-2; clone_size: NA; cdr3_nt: TGTGCCAGCGGAGGGACAGGGGGGGTTGAAAAACTGTTTTTT; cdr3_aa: CASGGTGGVEKLFF
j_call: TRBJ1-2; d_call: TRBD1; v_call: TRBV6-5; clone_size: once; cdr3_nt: TGTGCCAGCACCTTGGCGGGGGACAGGTATGGCTACACCTTC; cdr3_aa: CASTLAGDRYGYTF
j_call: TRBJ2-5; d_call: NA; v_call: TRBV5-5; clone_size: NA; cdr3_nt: TGTGCCAGCAGCTTGGCTTCCGAAGAGACCCAGTACTTC; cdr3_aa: CASSLASEETQYF
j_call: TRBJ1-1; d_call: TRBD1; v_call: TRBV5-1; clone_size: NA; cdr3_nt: TGCGCCAGTCGGGACAGCAAGGGGGGCACTGAAGCTTTCTTT; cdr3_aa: CASRDSKGGTEAFF
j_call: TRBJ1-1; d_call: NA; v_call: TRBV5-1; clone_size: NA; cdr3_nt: TGCGCCAGCAGCTTGACAGTGATGAACACTGAAGCTTTCTTT; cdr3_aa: CASSLTVMNTEAFF
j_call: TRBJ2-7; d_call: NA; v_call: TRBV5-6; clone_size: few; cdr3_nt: TGTGCCAGCAGCCCTGCCGGGACTCCTTACTACGAGCAGTACTTC; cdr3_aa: CASSPAGTPYYEQYF
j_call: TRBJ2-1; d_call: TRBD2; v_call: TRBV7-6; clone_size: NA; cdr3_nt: TGTGCCAGCAGCTTAGAAAGGGCTAGCGGCCGCCGAAATGAGCAGTTCTTC; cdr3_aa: CASSLERASGRRNEQFF
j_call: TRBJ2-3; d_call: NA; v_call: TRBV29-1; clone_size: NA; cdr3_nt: TGCAGCGTTGAAAGACAGGGCACAGATACGCAGTATTTT; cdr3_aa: CSVERQGTDTQYF
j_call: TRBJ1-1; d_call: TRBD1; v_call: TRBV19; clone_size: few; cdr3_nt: TGTGCCAGTACCCAGGGGGCTGAAGCTTTCTTT; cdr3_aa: CASTQGAEAFF
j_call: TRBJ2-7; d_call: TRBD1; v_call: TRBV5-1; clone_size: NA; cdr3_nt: TGCGCCAGCAGGCGGGGGACAGGGAGCCACGAGCAGTACTTC; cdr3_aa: CASRRGTGSHEQYF
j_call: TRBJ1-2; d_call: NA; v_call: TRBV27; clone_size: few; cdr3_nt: TGTGCCAGCAGTTTAACAGGGAACTATGGCTACACCTTC; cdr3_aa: CASSLTGNYGYTF
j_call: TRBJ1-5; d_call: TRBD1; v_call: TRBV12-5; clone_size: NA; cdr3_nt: TGTGCTAGTGGTTTAGGGACAGCTAGCAATCAGCCCCAGCATTTT; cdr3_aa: CASGLGTASNQPQHF
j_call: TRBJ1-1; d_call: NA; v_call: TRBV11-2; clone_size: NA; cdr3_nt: TGTGCCAGCAGCTTAGATGGGACACATCGGACTGAAGCTTTCTTT; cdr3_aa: CASSLDGTHRTEAFF